In its sample, the clone carrying this T cell receptor (beta chain) was seen once. The data were taken from a study of shared clonotypes between healthy human individuals. Genomic DNA (from each subset) was split evenly across several immunoSEQ plates. As originally analysed: As immunoSEQ supplied junction-only sequences (without quality scores), filtering differed. Sequenced by immunoSEQ multiplex PCR; TCRdb stores in-frame clones only, minus some. V, J and clone size are those of that table, while D and trimming were read from the DNA. The repertoire holds 550,000 to 800,000 clones, around 90% seen once, with about 33% in the top ten. The germline gives CDR1 MNHNS, CDR2 SASEGT. V was pared by 2 bases and J by 4 bases, with 5 bases of the junction left unmatched. The CDR3 totals 15 residues.

This receptor was taken from a man aged 18-30 years in good health. Some clones in this sample may be carry-over from other donors' samples. The sequenced sample was memory CD8+ T cells from PBMCs. Subset here: CD45RO+ cells pooled with CCR7-negative TemRA cells. This rearrangement joins TRBV6-1 to TRBJ2-1; 7 bases map to TRBD2. In nucleotides, the CDR3 is TGTGCCAGCAGTGAATTGGCTAGCGGTTACAATGAGCAGTTCTTC. It encodes CASSELASGYNEQFF.